Each of the 26 T cell receptor beta chains below was sequenced from the same sample in a study of blood T cell repertoires in COVID-19. Data came from immunoSEQ multiplex PCR; TCRdb stores just in-frame clones and leaves some out. Of under 150,000 clones listed, 70% to 90% are singletons. Sequencing used peripheral blood. The receptors shown here come from a man in his forties with acute or convalescent COVID-19.

The chain links TRBV7-9 to TRBJ2-7; 8 bases are a match to TRBD1. The germline V gene has CDR1 SEHNR and CDR2 FQNEAQ (reference sequence). The CDR3 has 16 residues. V lost 0 bases to trimming and J lost 2 bases; unmatched junction nucleotides: 6. CDR3 bases: TGTGCCAGCAGCTTAGCGGGACAGGCCGAGACCTACGAGCAGTACTTC. Protein sequence: CASSLAGQAETYEQYF.

The chain links TRBV3-1 (or the pseudogene TRBV3-2) to TRBJ1-1; D is perhaps TRBD1 (6 bases). The CDR3 is made up of 14 amino acids. Deletions cut 4 bases from V and 2 bases from J, with 11 bases between. Germline-derived CDR1 and CDR2 are LGHDT and YNNKEL (reference sequence). The CDR3 DNA reads TGTGCCAGCAGCCTAACGACAGGCAACACTGAAGCTTTCTTT. It encodes CASSLTTGNTEAFF.

This chain joins TRBV9 and TRBJ2-1; perhaps TRBD2 as D (6 bases). V lost 3 bases and J 10 bases, leaving 11 bases between the germline ends. In germline, CDR1 is SGDLS, CDR2 YYNGEE. This CDR3 region has 12 residues. The CDR3 loop is CASSEGGGEQFF. In DNA, the CDR3 is TGTGCCAGCAGCGAGGGAGGCGGGGAGCAGTTCTTC.

The chain is built from TRBV4-1 and TRBJ1-1; 7 bases fit TRBD1. Germline CDR1 and CDR2: MGHRA and YSYEKL. This CDR3 comprises 13 residues. V lost 1 base to trimming and J lost 6 bases; unmatched junction nucleotides: 2. This CDR3 reads CASSQGGQAEAFF. The CDR3 nucleotides read TGCGCCAGCAGCCAAGGCGGACAGGCTGAAGCTTTCTTT.

This clone was seen more than once but under ten times. The chain has TRBV27 and TRBJ1-5, with D tentatively TRBD1 (5 bases). The CDR3 sequence is 17 residues long. With 5 bases removed from V and 0 bases from J, the gap between germline ends came to 17 bases. Germline CDR1 reads MNHEY; CDR2 reads SMNVEV (reference sequence). CDR3 DNA sequence: TGTGCCAGCAGTCCCCAGGGATCCGTGTATAGCAATCAGCCCCAGCATTTT. Translating gives CASSPQGSVYSNQPQHF.

This chain links TRBV7-9 with TRBJ1-1, with a tentative D call TRBD1 (5 bases). Germline loops: CDR1 SEHNR, CDR2 FQNEAQ (reference sequence). Between the trimmed V and J ends, which lost 1 base and 0 bases, there was a span of 9 bases. This CDR3 is built from 15 residues. In nucleotides, the CDR3 is TGTGCCAGCAGCTTAGACAGGTATATGAACACTGAAGCTTTCTTT. Translated, it gives CASSLDRYMNTEAFF.

The genes are TRBV18 and TRBJ2-3, with D possibly matching TRBD2 (6 bases). CDR3 length: 16 amino acids. V was trimmed by 1 base and J by 1 base, leaving 12 bases between them. Germline CDR1 reads KGHSH; CDR2 reads LQKENI. The CDR3 protein is CASSPRLASGTDTQYF. CDR3 in DNA: TGTGCCAGCTCACCACGTTTGGCTAGCGGCACAGATACGCAGTATTTT.

This clone was detected once. J is TRBJ2-4 and V is TRBV11-2, with TRBD1 as a possible D gene (5 bases). Germline values: CDR1 SGHAT, CDR2 FQNNGV. Trimming removed 0 bases at V and 0 bases at J, with 15 bases between. The CDR3 sequence is 18 residues long. CDR3 in DNA: TGTGCCAGCAGCTTAGATGCGAGGCAGGGTCTAGCCAAAAACATTCAGTACTTC. Protein sequence: CASSLDARQGLAKNIQYF.

The chain recombines TRBV5-1 with TRBJ2-5, with D tentatively TRBD1 (5 bases). Trimming stripped 1 base from V and 5 bases from J, with 15 bases between. This CDR3 is 15 amino acids long. CDR1 is SGHRS, CDR2 YFSETQ, per germline. The CDR3 region is CASSLYPRVQETQYF. In nucleotides, the CDR3 is TGCGCCAGCAGCTTGTACCCCAGGGTGCAGGAGACCCAGTACTTC.

The chain is built from TRBV6-6 and TRBJ2-1; 13 nucleotides agree with TRBD2. The CDR3 runs to 17 residues. V lost 5 bases, J lost 10 bases, and 14 bases stayed unmatched. CDR1 MNHNY and CDR2 SVGAGI come from the germline V gene (reference sequence). CDR3 nucleotide sequence: TGTGCCAGCAGTCCCCGGAGCACTAGCGGGGGGGCCTGGGAGCAGTTCTTC. Translation gives CASSPRSTSGGAWEQFF.

The chain links TRBV6-5 to TRBJ1-5; D call uncertain. Germline V gene sequence: CDR1 MNHEY, CDR2 SVGAGI. The CDR3 runs 11 residues. V was clipped by 6 bases and J by 8 bases, with 8 bases between them. The CDR3 DNA follows: TGTGCCAGCAGGGGCCATGAGCCCCAGCATTTT. Residues: CASRGHEPQHF.

CDR3 nucleotide sequence: TGTGCCAGCAACCCGACAGGGCTTTTAACAGATACGCAGTATTTT. It translates to CASNPTGLLTDTQYF. This chain uses TRBV13 with TRBJ2-3; 7 nucleotides match TRBD1. V lost 7 bases and J lost 3; bases outside the gene matches: 10. The CDR3 length is 15 residues. Per germline, CDR1 PRHDT and CDR2 FYEKMQ (reference sequence). Looking up the rest from reference TRBV13 and TRBJ2-3 gives the full variable domain: AAGVIQSPRHLIKEKRETATLKCYPIPRHDTVYWYQQGPGQDPQFLISFYEKMQSDKGSIPDRFSAQQFSDYHSELNMSSLELGDSALYFCASNPTGLLTDTQYFGPGTRLTVL.

The J gene is TRBJ2-5, the V gene TRBV4-3; 11 bases are a match to TRBD2. The CDR3 covers 18 residues. V lost 4 bases and J lost 5; bases outside the gene matches: 15. Per the germline V gene, CDR1 is LGHNA and CDR2 is YSLEER. The CDR3 DNA reads TGCGCCAGCAGCCGGGAAACTCTAGCGGGGGGCCCCCGGGAGACCCAGTACTTC. It yields the protein CASSRETLAGGPRETQYF.

The gene calls are TRBV7-9 and TRBJ2-5; 12 bases are a match to TRBD2. From germline, CDR1 is SEHNR and CDR2 FQNEAQ (reference sequence). The CDR3 spans 16 residues. J was trimmed by 5 bases and V by 3 bases; bases with no gene match: 7. DNA for the CDR3: TGTGCCAGCAGCTTGGCTAGCGGGGGGGCTCGGGAGACCCAGTACTTC. Translated: CASSLASGGARETQYF.

The gene calls are TRBV6-2 or TRBV6-3 and TRBJ1-1; perhaps TRBD1 as D (5 bases). Germline V CDR1 and CDR2: MNHEY, SVGEGT. The CDR3 runs 16 residues. V lost 5 bases to trimming and J lost 8 bases, with 24 bases between them. CDR3 region: CASSLTGAPALKEAFF. CDR3 nucleotides: TGTGCCAGCAGTCTAACTGGGGCCCCCGCTCTTAAGGAAGCTTTCTTT.

Notes on this clone: No DNA is shown, since the ends of the CDR3 on it are uncertain; the CDR3 is the one TCRdb lists. The V and J genes are TRBV6-5 and TRBJ1-4; the table's D call TRBD1 went unverified against the DNA. The CDR3 extends over 14 residues, inclusive of both ends. Per the germline V gene, CDR1 is MNHEY and CDR2 is SVGAGI. CDR3 loop: CASSSGQGNEKLFF.

The chain uses TRBV5-4 and TRBJ2-1; TRBD2 matches 8 bases. Germline lookup yields CDR1 SGHNT and CDR2 YYREEE (reference sequence). With 3 bases clipped from V and 2 bases from J, the junction kept 4 bases outside the gene matches. CDR3 length equals 15 residues. CDR3 nucleotide sequence: TGTGCCAGCAGCTCCGGGGGGGCCACCTACAATGAGCAGTTCTTC. Protein product: CASSSGGATYNEQFF. Complete variable domain (other parts from reference TRBV5-4 and TRBJ2-1): ETGVTQSPTHLIKTRGQQVTLRCSSQSGHNTVSWYQQALGQGPQFIFQYYREEENGRGNFPPRFSGLQFPNYSSELNVNALELDDSALYLCASSSGGATYNEQFFGPGTRLTVL.

The chain joins TRBV4-1 to TRBJ2-7; possible D gene TRBD1, 5 bases. The germline CDR1 and CDR2 sequences are MGHRA and YSYEKL. The germline V and J ends were trimmed by 0 bases and 2 bases, with 11 bases remaining between them. This CDR3 is 15 amino acids long. In DNA form, the CDR3 reads TGCGCCAGCAGCCAAGATCTTAGGGGTCCCTACGAGCAGTACTTC. Translation: CASSQDLRGPYEQYF.

The chain joins TRBV10-3 to TRBJ1-5; D is perhaps TRBD1 (6 bases). Trimming took off 6 bases at V and 4 bases at J, with 19 bases between the two ends. The CDR3 has 16 amino acids. Germline V gene data show CDR1 as ENHRY and CDR2 as SYGVKD. CDR3 bases: TGTGCCATCAGCCAGGGGCCTGGGGCCCTGAATCAGCCCCAGCATTTT. This translates into CAISQGPGALNQPQHF.

The chain links TRBV9 to TRBJ1-1; D is possibly TRBD1 (5 bases). Per germline, CDR1 SGDLS and CDR2 YYNGEE. The CDR3 contains 14 residues. Trimming stripped 8 bases from V and 1 base from J, with 15 bases between. CDR3 nucleotides: TGTGCCAGTTGTTTGGGGCCGGGGAACACTGAAGCTTTCTTT. Translated, it gives CASCLGPGNTEAFF.

The chain is built from TRBV11-3 and TRBJ2-7, with 7 bases lining up with TRBD1. Germline V gene sequence: CDR1 SGHNT, CDR2 YENEEA. The CDR3 consists of 16 residues. The V and J ends lost 1 base and 3 bases, in that order; junction bases with no gene match: 9. The CDR3 nucleotides read TGTGCCAGCAGCTTAGGTACGGGGCAGGGGGACTACGAGCAGTACTTC. This encodes CASSLGTGQGDYEQYF. Full variable domain (remainder filled in from reference TRBV11-3 and TRBJ2-7): EAGVVQSPRYKIIEKKQPVAFWCNPISGHNTLYWYLQNLGQGPELLIRYENEEAVDDSQLPKDRFSAERLKGVDSTLKIQPAELGDSAVYLCASSLGTGQGDYEQYFGPGTRLTVT.

This sequence joins TRBV3-1 (or the pseudogene TRBV3-2) and TRBJ2-7, with D possibly matching TRBD1 (5 bases). Trimming took 4 bases from V and 7 from J, leaving 11 bases between them. The germline V gene has CDR1 LGHDT and CDR2 YNNKEL (reference sequence). This CDR3 contains 12 residues. CDR3 loop: CASSLKTEEQYF. The CDR3 coding sequence is TGTGCCAGCAGCCTTAAGACAGAAGAGCAGTACTTC.

The chain combines TRBV2 with TRBJ2-2, with TRBD1 identical over 8 bases. Germline V lookup: CDR1 SNHLY, CDR2 FYNNEI. With V trimmed by 0 bases and J by 3 bases, 9 bases remained unmatched. This CDR3 is 18 amino acids long. The CDR3 loop is CASSEALRTGPDTGELFF. CDR3 coding DNA: TGTGCCAGCAGTGAAGCGCTTAGGACAGGGCCGGACACCGGGGAGCTGTTTTTT.

The chain combines TRBV3-1 (or the pseudogene TRBV3-2) with TRBJ2-1; 11 nucleotides line up with TRBD2. The V segment lost 3 bases and the J segment 8 bases; nucleotides outside the gene matches: 6. The CDR3 length is 15 residues. Germline assignment: CDR1 LGHDT and CDR2 YNNKEL (reference sequence). This CDR3 is CASSQVRTSGYEQFF. The CDR3 DNA sequence: TGTGCCAGCAGCCAGGTACGGACTAGCGGGTATGAGCAGTTCTTC.

The CDR3 is CASSRRRDRATEAFF. The CDR3 DNA reads TGTGCCAGCAGCAGGCGCCGGGACAGGGCCACTGAAGCTTTCTTT. The rearrangement joins TRBV7-2 to TRBJ1-1; 9 positions agree with TRBD1. Germline values: CDR1 SGHTA, CDR2 FQGNSA. This CDR3 is built from 15 residues. The junction had 8 bases not matched to a gene; V was cut back by 5 bases and J by 4 bases.

The chain is built from TRBV13 and TRBJ2-6; 13 bases line up with TRBD2. CDR1 PRHDT and CDR2 FYEKMQ come from the germline V gene (reference sequence). The CDR3 totals 22 residues. V was pared by 4 bases and J by 1 base, with 16 bases of the junction left unmatched. The CDR3 spells CASSSIHPGLAGVPSGANVLTF. The CDR3 DNA follows: TGTGCCAGCAGCTCAATCCACCCTGGACTAGCGGGGGTCCCATCTGGGGCCAACGTCCTGACTTTC.